The sequence of this T cell receptor beta chain was determined in a study of blood T cell repertoires in COVID-19. Deletions cut 4 bases from V and 9 bases from J, with 16 bases between. The CDR3 totals 14 residues. Per the germline V gene, CDR1 is SGHVS and CDR2 is FQNEAQ. In this sample, this clone turned up a few times. Libraries were prepared by immunoSEQ multiplex PCR; TCRdb keeps only in-frame clonotypes and omits some of them. In the table there are about 140,000 clones, approximately 82% of which are singletons. The rearrangement uses TRBV7-8 and TRBJ2-1, with TRBD2 as a possible D gene (5 bases). This sequence originates from a human donor in a cohort sampled during active COVID-19. Input material: peripheral blood. The DNA for the CDR3 is TGTGCCAGCAGCTACAGATCATCGGGGTTTGAGCAGTTCTTC. Its protein product is CASSYRSSGFEQFF.